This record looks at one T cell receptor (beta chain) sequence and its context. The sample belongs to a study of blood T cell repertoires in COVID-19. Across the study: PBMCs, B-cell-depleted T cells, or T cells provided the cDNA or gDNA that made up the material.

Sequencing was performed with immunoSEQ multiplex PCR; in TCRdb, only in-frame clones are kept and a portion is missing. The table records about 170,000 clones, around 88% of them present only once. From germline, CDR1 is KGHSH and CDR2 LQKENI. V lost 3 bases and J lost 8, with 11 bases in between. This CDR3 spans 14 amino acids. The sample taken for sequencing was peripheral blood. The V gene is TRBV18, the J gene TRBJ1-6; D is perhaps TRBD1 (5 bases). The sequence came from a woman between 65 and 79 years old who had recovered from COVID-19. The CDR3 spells CASSPGGMDSPLHF. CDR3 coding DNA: TGTGCCAGCTCACCGGGGGGAATGGATTCACCCCTCCACTTT.